A selection of T cell receptor beta chains follows, all from one sample in a study of cytomegalovirus exposure and HLA in healthy donors. TCRdb keeps only in-frame clones here, not all; method: immunoSEQ multiplex PCR. The sample has over 100,000 clones, less than 90% seen once; the top ten hold more than 1.5%. Sequencing was done on a sample of PBMCs. The receptors shown here come from a man aged 40-49 years in good health and CMV-seronegative. Each CDR3 is given with its conserved first and last residue. The D gene is left open where the match is weak. Expanded clones get a size class; other rows say once, few or many, or leave the size out.

clone_size,d_call,v_call,j_call,cdr3_nt,cdr3_aa
.,.,TRBV6-9,TRBJ1-6,TGTGCCAGCAGTTATTCGGTTAGGATATGGACACCAGGTTTT,CASSYSVRIWTPGF
.,TRBD2,TRBV5-6,TRBJ2-7,TGTGCCAGCAGCGTGACTAGCGGGGCTTACGAGCAGTACTTC,CASSVTSGAYEQYF
.,TRBD2,TRBV5-3,TRBJ2-7,TGTGCCAGAAGCATACGGACTAGCGGGACCTACGAGCAGTACTTC,CARSIRTSGTYEQYF
.,TRBD2,TRBV5-1,TRBJ2-1,TGCGCCAGCAGCTACGATTCTAGCGGGAGTTTAAATGAGCAGTTCTTC,CASSYDSSGSLNEQFF
few,TRBD2,TRBV28,TRBJ2-7,TGTGCCAGCAGTTTTGGCGGGAGAATTCCCTACGAGCAGTACTTC,CASSFGGRIPYEQYF
.,.,TRBV7-9,TRBJ2-7,TGTTCCAGCAGCCCCCAGGCCGACTACGAGCAGTACTTC,CSSSPQADYEQYF
few,TRBD1,TRBV5-6,TRBJ2-3,TGTGCCAGCAGCTACCGGGACAGGGACACAGATACGCAGTATTTT,CASSYRDRDTDTQYF
.,.,TRBV14,TRBJ2-5,TGTGCCAGCAGCCAAGATGATTCGGGGTCCGAGGAGACCCAGTACTTC,CASSQDDSGSEETQYF
.,TRBD2,TRBV6-1,TRBJ2-7,TGTGCCAGCAGACTAGCGGGAGACAGGACCTACGAGCAGTACTTC,CASRLAGDRTYEQYF
.,TRBD2,TRBV10-3,TRBJ2-5,TGTGCCATCAGCATGGGACTAGCGGGAACGGAGACCCAGTACTTC,CAISMGLAGTETQYF
.,.,TRBV29-1,TRBJ1-1,TGCAGCGTTGTGATTGAGGGGAACACTGAAGCTTTCTTT,CSVVIEGNTEAFF
.,TRBD2,TRBV6-7,TRBJ2-1,TGTGCCCCCCCAGAGACTAGCGACAACAATGAGCAGTTCTTC,CAPPETSDNNEQFF
few,TRBD1,TRBV30,TRBJ1-2,TGTGCCTGGAGTGTTGCCGACAGGGACTTTAACTATGGCTACACCTTC,CAWSVADRDFNYGYTF